These 16 T cell receptor beta chains share one sample of origin, sequenced in a study of T-cell memory formation after mild COVID-19. MiXCR, applied by TCRdb to the 5' RACE reads, yields one record per CDR3 protein. The sample has fewer than 350,000 distinct CDR3 sequences, approximately 16% seen once. Material for sequencing was PBMCs or a T cell subset sorted from them (not recorded which). These receptors were collected from a man younger than 35 who had mild COVID-19 (a few samples of this study predate the infection). Cell type and time point are not known.

A few counts support this clonotype. The chain couples TRBV20-1 to TRBJ1-2; no definite D call. Germline assignment: CDR1 DFQATT and CDR2 SNEGSKA (reference sequence). The V end was cut by 0 bases, the J end by 4 bases, with 6 bases between. The CDR3 is 12 amino acids. CDR3 sequence reads: CSARERVYGYTF. The CDR3 bases are TGCAGTGCTAGAGAACGGGTCTATGGCTACACCTTC.

The table lists this clonotype with a few counts. This chain connects TRBV6-5 to TRBJ1-1; 8 bases line up with TRBD1. Germline V CDR1 and CDR2: MNHEY, SVGAGI. After removal of 5 bases from V and 10 bases from J, the junction contained 9 bases not matched to a gene. This CDR3 has 13 residues. CDR3 in amino acids: CASSGRTGWVAFF. As DNA, the CDR3 is TGTGCCAGCAGTGGACGGACAGGGTGGGTAGCTTTCTTT.

The chain employs TRBV6-1 and TRBJ1-1, with D perhaps TRBD1 (6 bases). V shed 4 bases and J shed 6 bases, with 15 bases lying between them. Germline assignment: CDR1 MNHNS and CDR2 SASEGT. The CDR3 has 14 amino acids. CDR3 nucleotides: TGTGCCAGCAGTGGGGCGGCGGGGGCGGCTGAAGCTTTCTTT. Residues: CASSGAAGAAEAFF.

This chain connects TRBV6-5 to TRBJ2-3; no clear D gene. The CDR3 length is 12 residues. From germline, CDR1 is MNHEY and CDR2 SVGAGI. Trimming cost V 6 bases and J 6 bases, with 10 bases left between them. The CDR3 DNA follows: TGTGCCAGCAGGGGATTTCACGATACGCAGTATTTT. Its translation: CASRGFHDTQYF.

In its sample, this clonotype was seen once. This rearrangement joins TRBV2 to TRBJ1-4, with D uncertain. Germline-derived CDR1 and CDR2 are SNHLY and FYNNEI. Trimming cost V 1 base and J 6 bases, with 6 bases left between them. The CDR3 is 13 amino acids. The CDR3 DNA is TGTGCCAGCAGTGAAGATCTATATGAAAAACTGTTTTTT. Translated: CASSEDLYEKLFF.

This clonotype was found a few times. In DNA form, the CDR3 reads TGTGCCAGCAGCCAAGCCGGGAATCAGCCCCAGCATTTT. Protein sequence: CASSQAGNQPQHF. V gene TRBV4-2 combines with J gene TRBJ1-5; D uncertain. Germline values: CDR1 LGHNA, CDR2 YNFKEQ. CDR3 size: 13 residues. The ends were cut back, 1 base at V and 4 bases at J, with 5 bases in the middle.

CDR3 sequence: CASSTNYGYTF. The CDR3 nucleotides are TGTGCCAGCAGCACGAACTATGGCTACACCTTC. The chain joins TRBV9 to TRBJ1-2; no definite D call. Germline CDR1 SGDLS, CDR2 YYNGEE. The germline V and J ends were trimmed by 4 bases and 2 bases, with 3 bases remaining between them. The CDR3 is made up of 11 amino acids. The entire variable domain, with the rest obtained from reference TRBV9 and TRBJ1-2, is as follows: DSGVTQTPKHLITATGQRVTLRCSPRSGDLSVYWYQQSLDQGLQFLIQYYNGEERAKGNILERFSAQQFPDLHSELNLSSLELGDSALYFCASSTNYGYTFGSGTRLTVV.

Only one count was recorded for this clonotype. The rearrangement joins TRBV15 to TRBJ1-4, with D tentatively TRBD1 (6 bases). Trimming took 1 base from V and 8 from J, leaving 14 bases between them. The CDR3 consists of 15 residues. The germline V gene has CDR1 LNHNV and CDR2 YYDKDF (reference sequence). CDR3: CATSRGGGGNEKLFF. CDR3 sequence (DNA): TGTGCCACCAGCAGAGGCGGAGGGGGAAACGAAAAACTGTTTTTT.

CDR3 residues: CASSPVGSSYEQYF. The CDR3 nucleotides are TGTGCCAGCTCACCCGTAGGGTCCTCCTACGAGCAGTACTTC. This rearrangement joins TRBV18 to TRBJ2-7; D unclear. The germline V and J ends were trimmed by 3 bases and 0 bases, with 9 bases remaining between them. The CDR3 is 14 amino acids. Germline values: CDR1 KGHSH, CDR2 LQKENI.

There are a few counts of this clonotype. The J gene is TRBJ1-2, the V gene TRBV6-5; tentative D call: TRBD1 (5 bases). The CDR3 contains 15 residues. The V gene lost 6 bases and the J gene lost 2 bases, with 16 bases spanning the gap. Looked up from germline, CDR1 is MNHEY and CDR2 is SVGAGI. Written as DNA, the CDR3 is TGTGCCAGCAGCCCTATAATGGGGCACAACTATGGCTACACCTTC. It encodes CASSPIMGHNYGYTF.

This clonotype was recorded a few times. The genes are TRBV6-5 and TRBJ1-5; weak D call: TRBD1 (6 bases). This CDR3 has 17 amino acids. CDR1 and CDR2 from the germline V gene are MNHEY and SVGAGI. The V end was cut by 5 bases, the J end by 2 bases, with 19 bases between. The CDR3 region is CASSNIQGWVGNQPQHF. CDR3 in DNA: TGTGCCAGCAGTAATATACAGGGATGGGTCGGCAATCAGCCCCAGCATTTT.

In its sample, this clonotype was seen a few times. The chain links TRBV30 to TRBJ2-7, with D perhaps assigned TRBD1 or TRBD2 (5 bases each). The CDR3 is 13 amino acids. The germline gives CDR1 GTSNPN, CDR2 SVGIG (reference sequence). Deletions cut 1 base from V and 2 bases from J, with 9 bases between. The CDR3 DNA follows: TGTGCCTGGAGTGCGGGGACCACCTACGAGCAGTACTTC. Protein: CAWSAGTTYEQYF.

CDR3 amino acids: CASSFLDPSETQYF. In DNA form, the CDR3 reads TGCGCCAGCAGCTTTTTAGACCCCTCGGAGACCCAGTACTTC. J is TRBJ2-5 and V is TRBV5-1; D gene uncertain. V was pared by 2 bases and J by 5 bases, with 13 bases between. Germline CDR1 reads SGHRS; CDR2 reads YFSETQ. The CDR3 sequence is 14 residues long.

The table lists this clonotype with a few counts. J is TRBJ1-1 and V is TRBV7-9; perhaps TRBD1 as D (5 bases). V lost 6 bases to trimming and J lost 5 bases, with 22 bases between them. The germline CDR1 and CDR2 sequences are SEHNR and FQNEAQ (reference sequence). The CDR3 totals 16 residues. CDR3 coding DNA: TGTGCCAGCAGTCCTGGTAGGGACTACGTGAGTACTGAAGCTTTCTTT. Translated: CASSPGRDYVSTEAFF.

The genes are TRBV6-5 and TRBJ2-4, with D tentatively TRBD1 (5 bases). The CDR3 consists of 17 residues. V lost 0 bases, J lost 8 bases, and 20 bases lay in between. Germline CDR1 MNHEY, CDR2 SVGAGI. CDR3 amino acids: CASSYSRQGRRKYIQYF. The CDR3 DNA follows: TGTGCCAGCAGTTACTCGAGGCAGGGTAGGAGAAAGTACATTCAGTACTTC.

This clonotype was seen at least ten times. The chain recombines TRBV4-3 with TRBJ2-5, with D perhaps assigned TRBD1 or TRBD2 (5 bases each). There are 14 residues in the CDR3. The germline CDR1 and CDR2 sequences are LGHNA and YSLEER. V was shortened by 1 base and J by 5 bases, with 11 bases between the two germline ends. The CDR3 region is CASSQAGWGETQYF. The CDR3 bases are TGCGCCAGCAGCCAAGCCGGTTGGGGGGAGACCCAGTACTTC.